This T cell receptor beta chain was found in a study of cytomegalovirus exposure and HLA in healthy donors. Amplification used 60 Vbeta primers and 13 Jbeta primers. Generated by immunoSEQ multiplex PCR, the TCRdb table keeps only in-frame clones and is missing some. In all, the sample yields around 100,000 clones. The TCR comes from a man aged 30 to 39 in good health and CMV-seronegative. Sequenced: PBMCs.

CDR3: CASSIGELPQHF. CDR3 coding DNA: TGTGCCAGTAGTATCGGGGAACTGCCCCAGCATTTT. V and J are TRBV19 and TRBJ1-5; no clear D. CDR3 length: 12 amino acids. V dropped 3 bases and J dropped 9 bases, with 9 bases sitting between them. CDR1 and CDR2 from the germline V gene are LNHDA and SQIVND (reference sequence).